Listed here are 26 T cell receptor beta chains from one sample, sequenced in a study of shared T cell receptors in the human thymus. The method was immunoSEQ multiplex PCR; TCRdb's version includes in-frame clones alone and lacks a portion of them. This table holds some 700,000 clones, 85% to 90% found once. The sample was also linked to a second study, of human thymus T cells.

Specimen: thymocytes. These receptor sequences come from a boy under three years old with a congenital heart defect.

The chain combines TRBV11-2 with TRBJ1-2; D is perhaps TRBD1 (5 bases). Germline V gene lookup returns CDR1 SGHAT and CDR2 FQNNGV. This CDR3 spans 16 amino acids. The germline V and J ends were trimmed by 0 bases and 6 bases, with 17 bases remaining between them. CDR3 sequence (DNA): TGTGCCAGCAGCTTAGATGTGGGGAAGGAAGGGGATGGCTACACCTTC. Residues: CASSLDVGKEGDGYTF.

This chain links TRBV7-9 with TRBJ1-5, with 10 positions matching TRBD1. This CDR3 is built from 16 residues. The ends lost 5 bases at V and 5 bases at J; junction bases unmatched: 9. Looked up from germline, CDR1 is SEHNR and CDR2 is FQNEAQ (reference sequence). CDR3 nucleotides: TGTGCCAGCAGCCCGGGGGACAGGGGATGGGATCAGCCCCAGCATTTT. Protein product: CASSPGDRGWDQPQHF.

The chain has TRBV4-1 and TRBJ1-3; weak D call: TRBD1 (5 bases). CDR1 and CDR2 from the germline V gene are MGHRA and YSYEKL. This CDR3 is built from 15 residues. V dropped 8 bases and J dropped 2 bases, with 16 bases sitting between them. CDR3 DNA sequence: TGCGCCAGCGCGCCGGGGGAGATAGCTGGAAACACCATATATTTT. Protein: CASAPGEIAGNTIYF.

The chain is built from TRBV19 and TRBJ1-2; 9 bases line up with TRBD1. CDR1 and CDR2 from the germline V gene are LNHDA and SQIVND (reference sequence). The CDR3 is 16 residues long. The V segment lost 5 bases and the J segment 0 bases; nucleotides outside the gene matches: 7. The DNA of the CDR3 is TGTGCCAGTAGTGCTCCGGGACAGGGAGCTAACTATGGCTACACCTTC. The encoded protein is CASSAPGQGANYGYTF.

In its sample, this clone was seen once. The chain carries TRBV4-1 and TRBJ2-1; D ambiguous. This CDR3 has 13 residues. Trimming stripped 5 bases from V and 12 bases from J, with 17 bases between. Germline V gene lookup returns CDR1 MGHRA and CDR2 YSYEKL. The CDR3 loop is CASSAYLGAAQFF. For the CDR3, the DNA is TGCGCCAGCAGCGCCTATCTGGGCGCCGCGCAGTTCTTC.

This clone was counted only a few times. This chain joins TRBV19 and TRBJ1-4; perhaps TRBD1 as D (5 bases). The V end was cut by 3 bases, the J end by 4 bases, with 9 bases between. From germline, CDR1 is LNHDA and CDR2 SQIVND (reference sequence). This CDR3 has 14 residues. The CDR3 coding sequence is TGTGCCAGTAGTATGGGTCAGGGTAATGAAAAACTGTTTTTT. It specifies CASSMGQGNEKLFF.

A word on this clone: The sample has other DNA sequences that encode this CDR3 too. The chain combines TRBV27 with TRBJ2-7; 7 nucleotides line up with TRBD2. V shed 7 bases and J 6 bases; nucleotides not matched to a gene: 18. CDR1 MNHEY and CDR2 SMNVEV come from the germline V gene (reference sequence). The CDR3 has 16 amino acids. CDR3 residues: CASIPLADCNPFEQYF. CDR3 in DNA: TGTGCCAGCATCCCCCTAGCGGACTGTAACCCTTTCGAGCAGTACTTC.

The gene calls are TRBV10-3 and TRBJ2-7; 14 nucleotides line up with TRBD2. This CDR3 contains 16 residues. Germline V lookup: CDR1 ENHRY, CDR2 SYGVKD. V trimming: 6 bases; J trimming: 6 bases; junction bases outside the gene matches: 10. This CDR3 is CAIRAGTSGSHSEQYF. Here the CDR3 DNA reads TGTGCCATCAGGGCAGGGACTAGCGGGAGTCATAGCGAGCAGTACTTC.

The gene calls are TRBV4-3 and TRBJ2-1, with TRBD2 matching over 9 bases. Germline assignment: CDR1 LGHNA and CDR2 YSLEER. The V segment lost 0 bases and the J segment 5 bases; nucleotides outside the gene matches: 5. The CDR3 extends over 16 amino acids. This CDR3 reads CASSQDRASGNNEQFF. CDR3 coding DNA: TGCGCCAGCAGCCAAGATCGGGCTAGCGGGAACAATGAGCAGTTCTTC.

CDR3 residues: CASSEGQGVDEQYF. CDR3 nucleotide sequence: TGTGCCAGCAGTGAAGGACAGGGTGTCGACGAGCAGTACTTC. The chain has TRBV2 and TRBJ2-5, with 7 bases that match TRBD1. The J call may be incorrect, as the DNA end agrees better with TRBJ2-7. Germline lookup yields CDR1 SNHLY and CDR2 FYNNEI. There are 14 residues in the CDR3.

The rearrangement joins TRBV6-5 to TRBJ1-1; no reliable D call. Germline V CDR1 and CDR2: MNHEY, SVGAGI. This CDR3 region has 12 residues. The ends were cut back, 4 bases at V and 10 bases at J, with 13 bases in the middle. The CDR3 region is CASSSPTRGAFF. CDR3 bases: TGTGCCAGCAGTTCGCCCACAAGAGGAGCTTTCTTT.

The J gene is TRBJ2-7, the V gene TRBV4-2; 9 bases align to TRBD2. There are 16 residues in the CDR3. Germline CDR1 is LGHNA and CDR2 is YNFKEQ. V gave up 4 bases and J gave up 4 bases; unmatched junction bases: 11. CDR3 bases: TGTGCCAGCAGCCCCGAGGGCGGGAGGGGCATTTACGAGCAGTACTTC. This encodes CASSPEGGRGIYEQYF.

The chain recombines TRBV28 with TRBJ1-5; D not certain. Germline V gene data show CDR1 as MDHEN and CDR2 as SYDVKM. This CDR3 has 14 residues. V was clipped by 6 bases and J by 0 bases, with 9 bases between them. The CDR3 region has the DNA TGTGCCAGCAGCCCAGATTATAGCAATCAGCCCCAGCATTTT. Its translation: CASSPDYSNQPQHF.

This clone has just one count. The V gene is TRBV28, the J gene TRBJ2-7, with TRBD1 identical over 7 bases. CDR1 MDHEN and CDR2 SYDVKM come from the germline V gene. V shed 3 bases and J 1 base; nucleotides not matched to a gene: 6. The CDR3 sequence is 15 residues long. CDR3 protein: CASSFSDRPSYEQYF. The CDR3 nucleotides read TGTGCCAGCAGTTTTTCGGACAGGCCTTCCTACGAGCAGTACTTC.

The sample holds a few counts of this clone. The V gene is TRBV7-9, the J gene TRBJ2-3; no definite D call. The CDR3 has 13 residues. Germline-derived CDR1 and CDR2 are SEHNR and FQNEAQ (reference sequence). V was pared by 1 base and J by 4 bases, with 6 bases between. In nucleotides, the CDR3 is TGTGCCAGCAGCTTAGAAGACTCAGATACGCAGTATTTT. Translating gives CASSLEDSDTQYF.

This clone was counted a few times. The CDR3 here is CASSQDAAGTGYTEAFF. The CDR3 coding sequence is TGCGCCAGCAGCCAAGATGCGGCGGGGACAGGGTACACTGAAGCTTTCTTT. This chain uses TRBV4-3 with TRBJ1-1, with 9 bases fitting TRBD1. V lost 0 bases to trimming and J lost 3 bases; unmatched junction nucleotides: 8. Per germline, CDR1 LGHNA and CDR2 YSLEER. The CDR3 sequence is 17 residues long.

The chain combines TRBV6-5 with TRBJ2-7; tentatively, D is TRBD1 (5 bases). There are 16 residues in the CDR3. V dropped 0 bases and J dropped 3 bases, with 15 bases sitting between them. Germline V gene data show CDR1 as MNHEY and CDR2 as SVGAGI. This CDR3 reads CASSYSISEQDYEQYF. The CDR3 bases are TGTGCCAGCAGTTACTCGATCAGCGAACAGGACTACGAGCAGTACTTC.

V is TRBV19 and J is TRBJ1-1; a weak D match, TRBD1 (6 bases). The germline V gene has CDR1 LNHDA and CDR2 SQIVND (reference sequence). V lost 4 bases, J lost 4 bases, and 13 bases lay in between. CDR3 length equals 14 residues. The CDR3 loop is CASSTTGYGTEAFF. CDR3 bases: TGTGCCAGTAGTACCACAGGGTATGGCACTGAAGCTTTCTTT.

The rearrangement links TRBV19 to TRBJ2-7; TRBD1 matches at 9 bases. This CDR3 spans 14 amino acids. The germline V gene encodes CDR1 LNHDA and CDR2 SQIVND (reference sequence). The V gene end was trimmed by 4 bases and the J gene end by 2 bases; junction bases not matched to a gene: 3. CDR3 bases: TGTGCCAGTAGTACGAGGGACAGGGCCTACGAGCAGTACTTC. It yields the protein CASSTRDRAYEQYF.

This rearrangement joins TRBV30 to TRBJ1-1; weak D call: TRBD1 (6 bases). V lost 2 bases and J lost 4, with 23 bases in between. The germline V gene has CDR1 GTSNPN and CDR2 SVGIG (reference sequence). This CDR3 contains 17 residues. The CDR3 protein is CAWSIRDRRPVGTEAFF. In DNA, the CDR3 is TGTGCCTGGAGTATAAGAGACAGGAGGCCAGTGGGCACTGAAGCTTTCTTT.

This rearrangement joins TRBV7-9 to TRBJ1-2; D perhaps matches TRBD1 (6 bases). The CDR3 runs 12 residues. Germline V gives CDR1 SEHNR, CDR2 FQNEAQ (reference sequence). V was shortened by 6 bases and J by 6 bases, with 11 bases between the two germline ends. The CDR3 sequence is CASRSRTDGYTF. In DNA form, the CDR3 reads TGTGCCAGCAGATCCCGGACAGATGGCTACACCTTC.

The chain couples TRBV23-1 to TRBJ1-1; tentative D call: TRBD1 (5 bases). TRBV23-1 belongs to the ORF category, with a function that is uncertain. The CDR3 spans 16 residues. V was shortened by 7 bases and J by 1 base, with 19 bases between the two germline ends. CDR3 DNA: TGCGCCAGCATGGAAGAACCACACGACAGGAACACTGAAGCTTTCTTT. Translated, it gives CASMEEPHDRNTEAFF.

The chain joins TRBV18 to TRBJ2-7; D uncertain. V shed 2 bases and J shed 5 bases, with 16 bases lying between them. This CDR3 has 15 residues. From germline, CDR1 is KGHSH and CDR2 LQKENI. CDR3 sequence reads: CASSPNPYSSDEQYF. DNA of the CDR3: TGTGCCAGCTCACCAAATCCCTATAGCTCGGACGAGCAGTACTTC.

This clone appeared once. The CDR3 nucleotides are TGTGCCAGCAGTGAAAGGGGCACCGGGGAGCTGTTTTTT. It yields the protein CASSERGTGELFF. The rearrangement uses TRBV25-1 and TRBJ2-2; D may be TRBD1 (5 bases). The CDR3 totals 13 residues. Germline V gene lookup returns CDR1 MGHDK and CDR2 SYGVNS. V lost 2 bases to trimming and J lost 4 bases, with 5 bases between them.

V and J are TRBV6-5 and TRBJ2-2, with D tentatively TRBD2 (6 bases). V was trimmed by 7 bases and J by 6 bases, leaving 9 bases between them. The CDR3 totals 12 residues. Germline V CDR1 and CDR2: MNHEY, SVGAGI. CDR3 DNA sequence: TGTGCCAGCAATTCGGGGGCCGGGGAGCTGTTTTTT. Residues: CASNSGAGELFF.

This clone has only a few counts. This chain joins TRBV14 and TRBJ1-3; unclear D gene. The V end lost 0 bases, the J end lost 0 bases, and 6 bases lay between the germline ends. This CDR3 is built from 15 residues. CDR1 is SGHDN, CDR2 FVKESK, per germline. CDR3 loop: CASSQEQISGNTIYF. The CDR3 nucleotides are TGTGCCAGCAGCCAAGAACAGATCTCTGGAAACACCATATATTTT.